This T cell receptor (beta chain) was recovered during a study of cytotoxic CD8 clonotypes in ibrutinib-treated CLL. This clone has just a few counts. Trimming took 4 bases from V and 8 from J; bases not matched to a gene: 4. This CDR3 is built from 14 residues. Germline lookup yields CDR1 SGHRS and CDR2 YFSETQ. Here immunoSEQ multiplex PCR was the method, and the copy in TCRdb shows in-frame clones only, minus some. The data show about 270,000 clones, with around 77% seen just once and about 5% held by the top ten. The sequencing here drew on PBMCs, taken at disease progression, from a patient treated with ibrutinib. The V and J genes are TRBV5-1 and TRBJ1-4, with 11 nucleotides matching TRBD1. The sequence was obtained from a human donor with chronic lymphocytic leukemia. The CDR3, as DNA: TGCGCCAGCAGCCGCGGACAGGGGGCGGAAAAACTGTTTTTT. Amino acids: CASSRGQGAEKLFF. Drawing the rest from reference TRBV5-1 and TRBJ1-4, the complete variable domain is KAGVTQTPRYLIKTRGQQVTLSCSPISGHRSVSWYQQTPGQGLQFLFEYFSETQRNKGNFPGRFSGRQFSNSRSEMNVSTLELGDSALYLCASSRGQGAEKLFFGSGTQLSVL.